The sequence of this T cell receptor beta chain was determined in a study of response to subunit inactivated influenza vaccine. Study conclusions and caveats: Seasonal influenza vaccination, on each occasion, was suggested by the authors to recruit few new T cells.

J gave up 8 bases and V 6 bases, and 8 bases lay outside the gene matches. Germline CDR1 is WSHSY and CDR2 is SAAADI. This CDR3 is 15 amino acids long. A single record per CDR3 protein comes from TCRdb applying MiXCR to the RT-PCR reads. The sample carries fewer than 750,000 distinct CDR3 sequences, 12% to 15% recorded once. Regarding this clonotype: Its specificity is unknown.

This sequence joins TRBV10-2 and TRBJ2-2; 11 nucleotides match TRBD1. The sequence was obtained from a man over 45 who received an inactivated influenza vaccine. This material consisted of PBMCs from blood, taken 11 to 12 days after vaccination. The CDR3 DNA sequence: TGCGCCAGCAGACGGACAGGGGGCGCTTTAGGGGAGCTGTTTTTT. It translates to CASRRTGGALGELFF.